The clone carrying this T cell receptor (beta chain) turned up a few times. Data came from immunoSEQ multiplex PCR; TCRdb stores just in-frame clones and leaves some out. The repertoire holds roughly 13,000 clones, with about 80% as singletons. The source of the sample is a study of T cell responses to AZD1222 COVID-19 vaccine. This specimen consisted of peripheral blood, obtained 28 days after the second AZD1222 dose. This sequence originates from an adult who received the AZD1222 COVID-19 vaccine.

CDR3 region: CASSLEGWDKAFF. CDR3 nucleotides: TGTGCCAGCAGCTTAGAGGGATGGGACAAAGCTTTCTTT. V gene TRBV7-2 combines with J gene TRBJ1-1, with D maybe TRBD1 (6 bases). Trimming pared 1 base from V and 9 bases from J, leaving 12 bases between. Per germline, CDR1 SGHTA and CDR2 FQGNSA. There are 13 residues in the CDR3.